The clone carrying this T cell receptor (beta chain) has a count of ten or more. These data come from a study of low-dose radiotherapy and immunotherapy resistance in tumors. For the study at large: Per fraction, Cohort 1 was given 0.5 Gy every 2 weeks, for a total of 6.5 Gy. Dosing for Cohort 2 consisted of 1 Gy per fraction every two weeks, reaching a total of 13 Gy over 26 weeks.

Time point: after trial treatment. Described treatment: LDRT plus nivolumab, ipilimumab, low-dose cyclophosphamide and aspirin (RACIN trial). Gene-specific TRAV and TRBV primers were used for first-strand cDNA, covering alpha and beta chains. Over about 19 PCR cycles, TCRs were amplified from a constant-region primer and V-primer adapter. TCRdb used MiXCR to reprocess the reads, holding one entry per CDR3 protein. The sample lists tens of thousands of distinct CDR3 sequences; about 20% were seen once. The TCR originated in a female donor with ovarian cancer. Sample: PBMCs, taken after low-dose radiotherapy plus immunotherapy.

Written as DNA, the CDR3 is TGTGCCAGCAGTAGACAGGGGGCTAACACCGGGGAGCTGTTTTTT. Protein: CASSRQGANTGELFF. The rearrangement uses TRBV27 and TRBJ2-2; TRBD1 agrees at 10 bases. Trimming removed 5 bases from V and 2 bases from J; junction bases left unmatched: 2. This CDR3 is built from 15 residues. CDR1 and CDR2 from the germline V gene are MNHEY and SMNVEV (reference sequence).